These 19 T cell receptor beta chains were all obtained from the same sample, sequenced in a study of vaccination and CD4 T cells after COVID-19. Treatment given: roughly ten-day PBMC culture with coronavirus spike peptide pools or control peptides (ViraFEST assay). These receptors are not linked to any known antigen. Cultured CD4+ T-cell DNA underwent Oncomine TCR Beta short-read sequencing. TCRdb recomputed calls from the PCR reads with MiXCR, one row per CDR3 protein. The sample contains 17,000 or so distinct CDR3 sequences, 43% of which appear only once. The sample in question was CD4+ T cells from blood, cultured in vitro, obtained before SARS-CoV-2 vaccination. The receptors originated from a human donor who had recovered from COVID-19.

This clonotype was detected only a few times. The chain is built from TRBV28 and TRBJ2-4, with D unresolved. Germline CDR1 MDHEN, CDR2 SYDVKM. Trimming shortened V by 1 base and J by 8 bases, and 3 bases separated the two germline ends. The CDR3 sequence is 11 residues long. The CDR3 spells CASSLSDIQYF. The CDR3 DNA reads TGTGCCAGCAGTTTATCTGACATTCAGTACTTC. The whole variable domain, remainder taken from reference TRBV28 and TRBJ2-4, is DVKVTQSSRYLVKRTGEKVFLECVQDMDHENMFWYRQDPGLGLRLIYFSYDVKMKEKGDIPEGYSVSREKKERFSLILESASTNQTSMYLCASSLSDIQYFGAGTRLSVL.

The chain recombines TRBV6-1 with TRBJ1-5; no definite D call. Trimming pared 4 bases from V and 5 bases from J, leaving 9 bases between. Germline assignment: CDR1 MNHNS and CDR2 SASEGT. The CDR3 is 13 amino acids. The CDR3 is CASSVGPDQPQHF. CDR3 nucleotides: TGTGCCAGCAGTGTAGGGCCGGATCAGCCCCAGCATTTT.

The chain links TRBV18 to TRBJ1-6; 9 bases fit TRBD1. Germline V gene lookup returns CDR1 KGHSH and CDR2 LQKENI. J gave up 9 bases and V 3 bases, and 3 bases lay outside the gene matches. The CDR3 sequence is 14 residues long. The CDR3 reads CASSPRQGVSPLHF. CDR3 bases: TGTGCCAGCTCACCTCGACAGGGGGTTTCACCCCTCCACTTT.

V usage is TRBV5-1 and J usage is TRBJ1-2, with TRBD1 matching over 7 bases. This CDR3 is 16 amino acids long. Trimming took 0 bases from V and 6 from J; bases not matched to a gene: 11. From germline, CDR1 is SGHRS and CDR2 YFSETQ. This CDR3 is CASSLGPDRAPDGYTF. CDR3 in DNA: TGCGCCAGCAGCTTGGGGCCCGACAGGGCGCCCGATGGCTACACCTTC. The full variable domain, with the rest looked up from reference TRBV5-1 and TRBJ1-2, is KAGVTQTPRYLIKTRGQQVTLSCSPISGHRSVSWYQQTPGQGLQFLFEYFSETQRNKGNFPGRFSGRQFSNSRSEMNVSTLELGDSALYLCASSLGPDRAPDGYTFGSGTRLTVV.

A few counts support this clonotype. This chain links TRBV20-1 with TRBJ2-2; 7 positions agree with TRBD2. CDR3 length equals 17 residues. Trimming removed 0 bases from V and 0 bases from J; junction bases left unmatched: 7. Germline CDR1 reads DFQATT; CDR2 reads SNEGSKA (reference sequence). CDR3: CSARDRAGDANTGELFF. CDR3 in DNA: TGCAGTGCTAGAGATCGTGCGGGGGACGCGAACACCGGGGAGCTGTTTTTT.

This clonotype was picked up one time. The chain has TRBV19 and TRBJ1-3; TRBD1 agrees at 8 bases. Germline V lookup: CDR1 LNHDA, CDR2 SQIVND (reference sequence). CDR3 length: 14 residues. The V and J ends lost 4 bases and 8 bases, in that order; junction bases with no gene match: 7. Written as DNA, the CDR3 is TGTGCCAGTAGTAGACTCGGACAGGGCCACACCATATATTTT. Residues: CASSRLGQGHTIYF.

The table lists this clonotype with a few counts. The chain couples TRBV7-8 to TRBJ2-2, with D uncertain. Germline V lookup: CDR1 SGHVS, CDR2 FQNEAQ. The CDR3 is made up of 14 amino acids. V was shortened by 3 bases and J by 1 base, with 6 bases between the two germline ends. CDR3 sequence reads: CASSLGGNTGELFF. For the CDR3, the DNA is TGTGCCAGCAGCTTGGGTGGGAACACCGGGGAGCTGTTTTTT.

This clonotype has just a few counts. The V and J genes are TRBV28 and TRBJ1-2; no clear D. The V end lost 2 bases, the J end lost 0 bases, and 10 bases lay between the germline ends. Germline V lookup: CDR1 MDHEN, CDR2 SYDVKM. This CDR3 spans 15 amino acids. DNA for the CDR3: TGTGCCAGCAGTTTAGCTTTTACAGCTAACTATGGCTACACCTTC. Its protein product is CASSLAFTANYGYTF.

This clonotype has just a few counts. The chain is built from TRBV19 and TRBJ1-5; 8 bases fit TRBD1. Germline V lookup: CDR1 LNHDA, CDR2 SQIVND (reference sequence). J gave up 6 bases and V 3 bases, and 7 bases lay outside the gene matches. The CDR3 runs 15 residues. In nucleotides, the CDR3 is TGTGCCAGTAGTATGGCGGCAGGGGGCGGTCAGCCCCAGCATTTT. This encodes CASSMAAGGGQPQHF.

This chain joins TRBV19 and TRBJ1-6; D possibly corresponds to TRBD1 (6 bases). The CDR3 loop spans 13 amino acids. Germline loops: CDR1 LNHDA, CDR2 SQIVND (reference sequence). V was pared by 6 bases and J by 8 bases, with 11 bases between. The DNA for the CDR3 is TGTGCCAGTAGAGGGGGGATGGATTCACCCCTCCACTTT. Translated, it gives CASRGGMDSPLHF. Using reference TRBV19 and TRBJ1-6 for the parts outside the CDR3, the full variable domain is DGGITQSPKYLFRKEGQNVTLSCEQNLNHDAMYWYRQDPGQGLRLIYYSQIVNDFQKGDIAEGYSVSREKKESFPLTVTSAQKNPTAFYLCASRGGMDSPLHFGNGTRLTVT.

The J gene is TRBJ1-2, the V gene TRBV7-2, with 8 bases that match TRBD1. V shed 2 bases, J shed 6 bases, and the junction held 5 bases outside the gene matches. The CDR3 length is 14 residues. Looked up from germline, CDR1 is SGHTA and CDR2 is FQGNSA. CDR3 sequence: CASSLRTGLNGYTF. The CDR3, as DNA: TGTGCCAGCAGCTTAAGGACAGGGCTAAATGGCTACACCTTC.

Concerning this clonotype: Relative to the germline gene, one junction end is altered; a read error may explain this. The V call is TRBV6-2 or TRBV6-3, the J call TRBJ2-5, with 8 bases identical to TRBD2. CDR3 length: 12 residues. Germline-derived CDR1 and CDR2 are MNHEY and SVGEGT. Here the CDR3 reads CASGYTGGGQYF. The CDR3 DNA reads as TGTGCCAGCGGTTACACGGGAGGGGGCCAGTACTTC.

The chain uses TRBV5-1 and TRBJ1-1, with 10 bases aligning to TRBD1. Germline V lookup: CDR1 SGHRS, CDR2 YFSETQ. Germline trimming cut 4 bases from V and 5 bases from J; bases unmatched to any gene: 8. The CDR3 totals 15 residues. This CDR3 reads CASSVEGQGWTEAFF. CDR3 nucleotide sequence: TGCGCCAGCAGCGTAGAGGGACAGGGGTGGACTGAAGCTTTCTTT.

The chain carries TRBV6-2 or TRBV6-3 and TRBJ1-1; D possibly corresponds to TRBD1 (6 bases). From germline, CDR1 is MNHEY and CDR2 SVGEGT. CDR3 length equals 14 residues. The V end was cut by 2 bases, the J end by 11 bases, with 18 bases between. This chain's CDR3 is CASSYGSDAGAAFF. The CDR3, as DNA: TGTGCCAGCAGTTACGGGAGCGATGCAGGGGCGGCTTTCTTT.

This chain joins TRBV2 and TRBJ1-1; 8 bases map to TRBD1. The ends lost 8 bases at V and 5 bases at J; junction bases unmatched: 7. CDR1 is SNHLY and CDR2 is FYNNEI in the germline V gene. The CDR3 spans 13 residues. Written as DNA, the CDR3 is TGTGCCAGCTCCGGGCAGGGGGCAACTGAAGCTTTCTTT. Translated: CASSGQGATEAFF.

This clonotype was counted a few times. This rearrangement joins TRBV20-1 to TRBJ1-1; TRBD1 matches at 9 bases. The CDR3 covers 14 residues. Trimming at V came to 5 bases and at J to 3 bases, leaving 7 bases not matched to a gene. The germline V gene encodes CDR1 DFQATT and CDR2 SNEGSKA (reference sequence). CDR3 protein: CSASTGQGHTEAFF. The CDR3 bases are TGCAGTGCTTCTACGGGACAGGGTCACACTGAAGCTTTCTTT.

The gene calls are TRBV20-1 and TRBJ1-2, with 12 positions matching TRBD1. The CDR3 is made up of 13 amino acids. CDR1 and CDR2 (germline): DFQATT, SNEGSKA (reference sequence). V shed 5 bases and J 5 bases; nucleotides not matched to a gene: 3. The chain's CDR3 is CSAPGQGAYGYTF. The CDR3 nucleotides read TGCAGTGCTCCGGGACAGGGGGCTTATGGCTACACCTTC.

The chain recombines TRBV29-1 with TRBJ1-5, with D possibly TRBD1 on 5 matching bases. This CDR3 spans 13 amino acids. With 7 bases removed from V and 2 bases from J, the gap between germline ends came to 12 bases. Germline lookup yields CDR1 SQVTM and CDR2 ANQGSEA. The DNA for the CDR3 is TGCAGCGCCCCGGGACGGCGCAATCAGCCCCAGCATTTT. It codes for CSAPGRRNQPQHF.

V usage is TRBV7-2 and J usage is TRBJ2-7; 8 bases align to TRBD2. Trimming took 1 base from V and 8 from J; bases not matched to a gene: 13. The CDR3 contains 16 residues. In germline, CDR1 is SGHTA, CDR2 FQGNSA. CDR3 in DNA: TGTGCCAGCAGCTTAGATGCGGCGGGGGGCCAGGGCAAGCAGTACTTC. Translation: CASSLDAAGGQGKQYF.